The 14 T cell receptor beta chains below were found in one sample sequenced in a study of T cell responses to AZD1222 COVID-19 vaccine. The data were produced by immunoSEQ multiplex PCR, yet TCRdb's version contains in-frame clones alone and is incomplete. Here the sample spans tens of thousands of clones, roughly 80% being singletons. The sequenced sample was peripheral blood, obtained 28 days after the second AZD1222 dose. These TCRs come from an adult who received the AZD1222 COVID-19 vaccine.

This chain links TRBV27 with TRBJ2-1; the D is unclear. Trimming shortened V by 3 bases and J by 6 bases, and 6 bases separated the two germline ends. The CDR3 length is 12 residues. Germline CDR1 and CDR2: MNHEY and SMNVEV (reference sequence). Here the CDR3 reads CASSFPSNEQFF. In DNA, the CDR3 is TGTGCCAGCAGTTTCCCTAGCAATGAGCAGTTCTTC.

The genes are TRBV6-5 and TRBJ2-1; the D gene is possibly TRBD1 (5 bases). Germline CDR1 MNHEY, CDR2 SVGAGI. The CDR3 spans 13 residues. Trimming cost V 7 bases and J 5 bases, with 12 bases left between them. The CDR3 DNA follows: TGTGCCAGCACGGCAGGGCGGAACAATGAGCAGTTCTTC. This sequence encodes CASTAGRNNEQFF.

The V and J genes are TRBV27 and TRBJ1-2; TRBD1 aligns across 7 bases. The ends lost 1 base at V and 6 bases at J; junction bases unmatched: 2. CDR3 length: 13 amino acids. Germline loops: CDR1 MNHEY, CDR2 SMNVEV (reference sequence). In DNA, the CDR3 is TGTGCCAGCAGTTTATGGGGGACAGATGGCTACACCTTC. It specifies CASSLWGTDGYTF.

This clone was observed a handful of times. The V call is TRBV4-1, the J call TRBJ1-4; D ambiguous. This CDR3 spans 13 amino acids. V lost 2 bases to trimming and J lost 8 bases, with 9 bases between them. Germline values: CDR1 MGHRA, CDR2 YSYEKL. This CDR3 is CASSQLLGEKLFF. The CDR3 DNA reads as TGCGCCAGCAGCCAACTCTTAGGGGAAAAACTGTTTTTT.

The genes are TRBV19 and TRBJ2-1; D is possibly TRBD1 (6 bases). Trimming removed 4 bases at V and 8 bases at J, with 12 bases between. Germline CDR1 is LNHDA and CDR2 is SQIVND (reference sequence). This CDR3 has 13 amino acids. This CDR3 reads CASSRGPWDEQFF. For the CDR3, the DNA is TGTGCCAGTAGTAGGGGGCCGTGGGATGAGCAGTTCTTC.

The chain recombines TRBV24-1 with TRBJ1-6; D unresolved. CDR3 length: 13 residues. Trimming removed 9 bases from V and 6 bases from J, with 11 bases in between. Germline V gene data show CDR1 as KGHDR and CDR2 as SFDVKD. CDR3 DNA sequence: TGTGCCACCTCCGAGGTAGGTAATTCACCCCTCCACTTT. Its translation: CATSEVGNSPLHF.

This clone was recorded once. The CDR3 DNA is TGTGCCAGCAGCGACTCTAACTATGGCTACACCTTC. It yields the protein CASSDSNYGYTF. The rearrangement links TRBV2 to TRBJ1-2, with no clear D. Germline values: CDR1 SNHLY, CDR2 FYNNEI. CDR3 length equals 12 residues. V gave up 6 bases and J gave up 0 bases, with 5 bases separating them. The variable domain in full, with the rest retrieved from reference TRBV2 and TRBJ1-2, is EPEVTQTPSHQVTQMGQEVILRCVPISNHLYFYWYRQILGQKVEFLVSFYNNEISEKSEIFDDQFSVERPDGSNFTLKIRSTKLEDSAMYFCASSDSNYGYTFGSGTRLTVV.

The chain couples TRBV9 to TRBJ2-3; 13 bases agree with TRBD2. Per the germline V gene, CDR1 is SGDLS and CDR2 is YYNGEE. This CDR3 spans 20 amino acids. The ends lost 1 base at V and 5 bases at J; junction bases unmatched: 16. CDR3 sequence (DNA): TGTGCCAGCAGCGTATTCGGGACTAGCGGGGCGGCAGGTGAAGGAGATACGCAGTATTTT. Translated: CASSVFGTSGAAGEGDTQYF.

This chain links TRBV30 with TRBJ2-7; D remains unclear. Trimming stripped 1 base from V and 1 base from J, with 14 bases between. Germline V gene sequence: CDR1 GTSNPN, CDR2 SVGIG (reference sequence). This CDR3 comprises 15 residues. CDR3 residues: CAWSGTFVESYEQYF. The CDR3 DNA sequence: TGTGCCTGGAGTGGTACATTTGTAGAATCCTACGAGCAGTACTTC.

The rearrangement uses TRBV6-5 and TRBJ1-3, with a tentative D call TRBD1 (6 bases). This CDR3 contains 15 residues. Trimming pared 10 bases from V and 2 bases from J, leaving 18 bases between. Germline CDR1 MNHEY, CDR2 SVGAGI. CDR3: CATSHGGPPGNTIYF. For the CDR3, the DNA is TGTGCCACCTCCCATGGGGGGCCCCCTGGAAACACCATATATTTT.

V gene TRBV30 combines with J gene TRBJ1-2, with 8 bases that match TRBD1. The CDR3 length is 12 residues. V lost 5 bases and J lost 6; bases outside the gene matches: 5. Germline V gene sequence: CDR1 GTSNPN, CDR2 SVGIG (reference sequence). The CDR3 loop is CAWGNRGDGYTF. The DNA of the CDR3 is TGTGCCTGGGGTAACAGGGGGGATGGCTACACCTTC.

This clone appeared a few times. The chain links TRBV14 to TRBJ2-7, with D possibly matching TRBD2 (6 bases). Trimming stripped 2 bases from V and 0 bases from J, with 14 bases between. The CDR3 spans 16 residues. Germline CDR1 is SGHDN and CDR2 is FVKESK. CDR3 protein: CASSQYGAGSSYEQYF. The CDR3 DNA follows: TGTGCCAGCAGCCAATACGGGGCGGGGAGCTCCTACGAGCAGTACTTC.

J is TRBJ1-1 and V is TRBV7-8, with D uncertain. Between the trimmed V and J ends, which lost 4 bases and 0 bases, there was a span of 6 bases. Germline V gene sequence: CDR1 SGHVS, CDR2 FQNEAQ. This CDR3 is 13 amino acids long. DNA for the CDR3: TGTGCCAGCAGCTCCGATATGAACACTGAAGCTTTCTTT. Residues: CASSSDMNTEAFF.

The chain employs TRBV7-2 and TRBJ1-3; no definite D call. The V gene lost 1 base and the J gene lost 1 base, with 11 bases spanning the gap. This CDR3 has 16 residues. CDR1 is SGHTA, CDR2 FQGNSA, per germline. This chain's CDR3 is CASSLVSGRSGNTIYF. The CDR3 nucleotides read TGTGCCAGCAGCTTAGTCAGCGGGAGATCTGGAAACACCATATATTTT.